The TCR beta chain described here comes from a study of T cells in Graves' hyperthyroidism and ophthalmopathy. Researchers took RNA transcripts and amplified the TCR beta CDR3 regions from them. RT-PCR in the first round (using the HTBI primer set) targeted the TCR CDR3. TCRdb used MiXCR to reprocess the multiplex PCR reads, holding one entry per CDR3 protein. The data show approximately 640,000 distinct CDR3 sequences, 45% seen once. Study outcomes and limitations: Onset of ophthalmopathy came a median roughly 6.9 months after the model predicted it. Researchers report that a 13 V-J model separated ophthalmopathy from stable hyperthyroidism. Most thyroid clonotypes that were expanded above 0.001 also turned up in blood.

With regard to this clonotype: Its antigen remains unidentified.

The study based diagnoses on clinical symptoms, serum thyroxine and TRAb, thyroid ultrasound and orbital computed tomography. This CDR3 is 15 amino acids long. The germline gives CDR1 SGDLS, CDR2 YYNGEE. J was trimmed by 2 bases and V by 3 bases; bases with no gene match: 6. Sequencing was carried out using peripheral blood or thyroid tissue (not recorded which). The rearrangement joins TRBV9 to TRBJ2-5; 8 bases are a match to TRBD1. This sequence originates from an adult man with Graves' disease, either hyperthyroidism or ophthalmopathy (not recorded which). The CDR3, as DNA: TGTGCCAGCAGCGGGAGACAGGGGAGGCAAGAGACCCAGTACTTC. Translated: CASSGRQGRQETQYF.